Presented here are 7 T cell receptor beta chains from one specimen sequenced in a study of shared clonotypes between healthy human individuals. Naive-designated CD8 cells lacked CD45RO, were positively enriched for CCR7, and omitted terminally differentiated effector memory CD45RA+ cells. Repertoires were generated with immunoSEQ multiplex PCR, while TCRdb's copy carries only in-frame clones and drops some. This table has 660,000 or so clones, about 96% appearing once. The sample was naive CD8+ T cells sorted from blood. All receptors come from a woman aged 30 to 39 in good health.

This chain links TRBV7-8 with TRBJ2-1; D is possibly TRBD1 or TRBD2 (7 bases each). The CDR3 loop spans 14 amino acids. Germline lookup yields CDR1 SGHVS and CDR2 FQNEAQ. V was shortened by 4 bases and J by 5 bases, with 12 bases between the two germline ends. CDR3 DNA sequence: TGTGCCAGCAGCTCTCCAGGGGGGGACAATGAGCAGTTCTTC. Translation gives CASSSPGGDNEQFF.

The chain is built from TRBV27 and TRBJ2-7; D is perhaps TRBD2 (6 bases). The CDR3 runs to 13 residues. V was cut by 5 bases and J by 7 bases, with 15 bases left in between. Germline CDR1 and CDR2: MNHEY and SMNVEV (reference sequence). The CDR3 region is CASSASVGGEQYF. CDR3 coding DNA: TGTGCCAGCAGTGCCAGTGTGGGGGGAGAGCAGTACTTC.

This chain joins TRBV19 and TRBJ2-5; no definite D call. V lost 10 bases, J lost 2 bases, and 14 bases lay in between. CDR3 length: 13 residues. The germline CDR1 and CDR2 sequences are LNHDA and SQIVND (reference sequence). The DNA of the CDR3 is TGTGCCACCCGAGGAAGCAGTCAAGAGACCCAGTACTTC. Its translation: CATRGSSQETQYF.

The chain recombines TRBV28 with TRBJ2-5; 7 nucleotides align to TRBD1. Looked up from germline, CDR1 is MDHEN and CDR2 is SYDVKM. This CDR3 comprises 18 residues. Trimming took 4 bases from V and 3 from J; bases not matched to a gene: 17. Written as DNA, the CDR3 is TGTGCCAGCAGTTCACCCCCACCCGAACAGGGGTGGGAAGAGACCCAGTACTTC. This gives the protein CASSSPPPEQGWEETQYF.

This chain joins TRBV5-4 and TRBJ1-2, with D possibly TRBD1 on 6 matching bases. The CDR3 totals 15 residues. V was pared by 4 bases and J by 4 bases, with 17 bases between. Germline lookup yields CDR1 SGHNT and CDR2 YYREEE (reference sequence). The CDR3, as DNA: TGTGCCAGCAGCGAAGTACAACAGGGCCCCTATGGCTACACCTTC. Translation: CASSEVQQGPYGYTF.

The chain uses TRBV2 and TRBJ2-7, with TRBD1 as a possible D gene (6 bases). V lost 1 base and J 3 bases, leaving 10 bases between the germline ends. CDR1 is SNHLY, CDR2 FYNNEI, per germline. This CDR3 spans 14 amino acids. The CDR3 region has the DNA TGTGCCAGCAGTGAAGTGGGGGCAAACTACGAGCAGTACTTC. The encoded protein is CASSEVGANYEQYF. The full variable domain, in which reference TRBV2 and TRBJ2-7 provide the parts outside the CDR3, is EPEVTQTPSHQVTQMGQEVILRCVPISNHLYFYWYRQILGQKVEFLVSFYNNEISEKSEIFDDQFSVERPDGSNFTLKIRSTKLEDSAMYFCASSEVGANYEQYFGPGTRLTVT.

The V gene is TRBV25-1, the J gene TRBJ2-7, with TRBD2 matching 8 bases. Germline CDR1 and CDR2: MGHDK and SYGVNS. The CDR3 sequence is 11 residues long. Trimming removed 6 bases from V and 6 bases from J; junction bases left unmatched: 1. This CDR3 reads CASRAGGEQYF. CDR3 sequence (DNA): TGTGCCAGCAGGGCGGGAGGCGAGCAGTACTTC.